Below are 6 T cell receptor beta chains sequenced from a single sample in a study of early T cells in non-severe SARS-CoV-2 infection. TCRdb re-analysed the 5' RACE reads in MiXCR, keeping a single row per CDR3 protein. The table has over 85,000 distinct CDR3 sequences, roughly an eighth seen once. Material: whole blood, obtained at baseline. The receptors were sampled from an adult who was a healthcare worker with PCR-confirmed SARS-CoV-2 infection or an uninfected control (not recorded which).

The chain uses TRBV7-9 and TRBJ2-7; D unclear. The CDR3 spans 14 residues. V lost 4 bases to trimming and J lost 0 bases, with 10 bases between them. The germline V gene has CDR1 SEHNR and CDR2 FQNEAQ (reference sequence). The CDR3 nucleotides read TGTGCCAGCAGCTCAGACCGGAGCTCCTACGAGCAGTACTTC. It encodes CASSSDRSSYEQYF.

This clonotype was seen many times. The CDR3 DNA is TGTGCCAGCAGCCAAGCCCAGAAGGCAGCCTACGAGCAGTACTTC. Translating it yields CASSQAQKAAYEQYF. This sequence joins TRBV4-2 and TRBJ2-7; D remains unclear. The V gene lost 1 base and the J gene lost 2 bases, with 12 bases spanning the gap. There are 15 residues in the CDR3. Germline values: CDR1 LGHNA, CDR2 YNFKEQ.

This clonotype has a handful of counts. V gene TRBV19 combines with J gene TRBJ2-7, with D possibly being TRBD2 (6 bases). V dropped 2 bases and J dropped 2 bases, with 19 bases sitting between them. The germline gives CDR1 LNHDA, CDR2 SQIVND (reference sequence). CDR3 length equals 17 residues. Written as DNA, the CDR3 is TGTGCCAGTAGTATAAGGTCTTTGCGGGACCCAGCCTACGAGCAGTACTTC. Translating gives CASSIRSLRDPAYEQYF.

The CDR3 region is CASRVTGTSDTEQYF. The DNA of the CDR3 is TGTGCCAGCAGAGTGACCGGGACTAGCGATACCGAGCAGTACTTC. The chain joins TRBV28 to TRBJ2-7; 10 bases align to TRBD2. The CDR3 totals 15 residues. CDR1 and CDR2 from the germline V gene are MDHEN and SYDVKM. With 6 bases clipped from V and 6 bases from J, the junction kept 11 bases outside the gene matches.

This clonotype was seen a few times. For the CDR3, the DNA is TGTGCCTGGGGGGCTCGGTGGGGCAATCAGCCCCAGCATTTT. It codes for CAWGARWGNQPQHF. The V gene is TRBV30, the J gene TRBJ1-5; a weak D match, TRBD1 (5 bases). Trimming pared 5 bases from V and 2 bases from J, leaving 13 bases between. The CDR3 sequence is 14 residues long. CDR1 and CDR2 (germline): GTSNPN, SVGIG (reference sequence).

The J gene is TRBJ1-6, the V gene TRBV10-3, with D possibly matching TRBD1 (6 bases). CDR3 size: 9 residues. CDR1 and CDR2 (germline): ENHRY, SYGVKD. V was clipped by 8 bases and J by 14 bases, with 7 bases between them. The CDR3: CAIWDTLHF. The CDR3 DNA reads TGTGCCATCTGGGACACCCTCCACTTT.